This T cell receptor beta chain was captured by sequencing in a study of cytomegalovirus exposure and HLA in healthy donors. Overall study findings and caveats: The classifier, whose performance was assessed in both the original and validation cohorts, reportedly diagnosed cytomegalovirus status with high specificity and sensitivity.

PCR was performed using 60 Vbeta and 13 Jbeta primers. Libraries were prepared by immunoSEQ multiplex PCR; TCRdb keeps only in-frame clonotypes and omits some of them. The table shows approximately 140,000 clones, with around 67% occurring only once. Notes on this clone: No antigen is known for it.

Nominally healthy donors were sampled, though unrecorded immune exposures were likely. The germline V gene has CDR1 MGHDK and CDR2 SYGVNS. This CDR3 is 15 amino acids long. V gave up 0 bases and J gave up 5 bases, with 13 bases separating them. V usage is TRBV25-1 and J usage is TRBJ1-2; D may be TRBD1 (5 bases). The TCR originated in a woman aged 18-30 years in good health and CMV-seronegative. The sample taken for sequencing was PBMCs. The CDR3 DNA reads TGTGCCAGCAGTGAATATAGGCCAGGGAGGTATGGCTACACCTTC. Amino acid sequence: CASSEYRPGRYGYTF.